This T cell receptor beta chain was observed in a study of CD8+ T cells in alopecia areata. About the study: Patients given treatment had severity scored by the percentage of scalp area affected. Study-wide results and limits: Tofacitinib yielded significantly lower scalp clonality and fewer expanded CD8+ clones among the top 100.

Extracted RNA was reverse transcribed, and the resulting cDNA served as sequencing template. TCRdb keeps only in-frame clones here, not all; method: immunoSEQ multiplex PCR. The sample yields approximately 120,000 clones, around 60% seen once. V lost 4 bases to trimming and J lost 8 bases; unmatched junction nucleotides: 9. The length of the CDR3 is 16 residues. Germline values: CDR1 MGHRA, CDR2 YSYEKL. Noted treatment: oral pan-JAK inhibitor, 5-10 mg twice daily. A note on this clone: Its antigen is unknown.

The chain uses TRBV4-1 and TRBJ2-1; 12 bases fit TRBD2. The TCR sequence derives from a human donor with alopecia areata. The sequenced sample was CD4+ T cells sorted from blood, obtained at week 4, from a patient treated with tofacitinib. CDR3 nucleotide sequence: TGCGCCAGCAGCCTACTGACTAGCGGGAGTGGCGATGAGCAGTTCTTC. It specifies CASSLLTSGSGDEQFF.